This TCR beta chain was obtained from a study of OX40 agonist ivuxolimab in advanced cancers. Clones were sequenced by immunoSEQ multiplex PCR, and TCRdb holds only the in-frame ones, with some missing. The sample carries about 56,000 clones, 82% recorded once. From germline, CDR1 is SGHDT and CDR2 YYEEEE. The CDR3 sequence is 16 residues long. Unmatched junction bases numbered 11, after V lost 2 bases and J lost 6 bases. This specimen was CD4+ or CD8+ T cells sorted from blood, taken in a trial of the OX40 agonist ivuxolimab. The receptor's source is an adult with an advanced solid tumor such as melanoma, head and neck, liver or kidney cancer. This sequence joins TRBV5-6 and TRBJ1-2, with 9 positions matching TRBD1. This chain's CDR3 is CASSLPGQGSMDGYTF. CDR3 DNA: TGTGCCAGCAGCTTACCGGGACAGGGATCTATGGATGGCTACACCTTC.